This T cell receptor beta chain was identified in a study of beta chain features in type 1 diabetes. Study context: The study found patients and healthy donors alike in age, gender and cell yields. Notes on the study in general: People with Type 1 diabetes carried modestly yet significantly shorter TCRB CDR3s in all four CD4+ subsets. The influence of HLA type on TCRB rearrangement stayed undetermined.

About this clone: Antigen unknown.

The sequenced template was cDNA made from the entire isolated RNA. The repertoire was sequenced with immunoSEQ multiplex PCR; TCRdb's copy has only in-frame clones and lacks some. Altogether about 140,000 clones are present, about 13% being singletons, with the ten largest covering 1.3%. The V gene lost 6 bases and the J gene lost 6 bases, with 17 bases spanning the gap. This CDR3 has 14 residues. Germline CDR1 SGHRS, CDR2 YFSETQ. The specimen sequenced was central memory CD4+ T cells from blood. The chain employs TRBV5-1 and TRBJ2-3; D ambiguous. The receptor's source is a man between 18 and 35 years old with type 1 diabetes. CDR3 residues: CASTPAGVEDTQYF. The CDR3, as DNA: TGCGCCAGCACCCCGGCAGGAGTTGAGGATACGCAGTATTTT.